Listed below are T cell receptor beta chains from one sample, sequenced in a study of HIV-infected patients and healthy controls. TCRdb independently ran MiXCR on the 5' RACE reads; one entry per CDR3 protein. This sample has roughly 20,000 distinct CDR3 sequences, with roughly 19% found just once. Sequenced input: CD8+ T cells from blood. These receptors were collected from a human donor in good health. CDR3s include the opening cysteine and the closing phenylalanine or tryptophan. The order of the fields is V gene, J gene, clone size, D gene, CDR3 DNA, CDR3 protein. A D gene is named only where the DNA matches it firmly. The size entry is marked missing in some rows and otherwise reads once, few, many or a size class.

>TRBV9|TRBJ1-6|few|TRBD1
TGTGCCAGCAGCATAAACAGGGGGTCCTATAATTCACCCCTCCACTTT
CASSINRGSYNSPLHF
>TRBV7-9|TRBJ2-7|few|NA
TGTGCCAGCAGCTTACCTATCGGACAGATAGACGAGCAGTACTTC
CASSLPIGQIDEQYF
>TRBV4-3|TRBJ2-7|many|TRBD1
TGCGCCAGCAGCCAGAAACAGGGGGTCGGCGAGCAGTACTTC
CASSQKQGVGEQYF
>TRBV27|TRBJ2-3|many|NA
TGTGCCAGCAGTTACCGTCGCACAGATACGCAGTATTTT
CASSYRRTDTQYF
>TRBV4-1|TRBJ2-7|many|TRBD1
TGCGCCAGCAGCCTAACAAGACAGGGTAAGGGCTACGAACAGTACTTC
CASSLTRQGKGYEQYF
>TRBV12-3/TRBV12-4|TRBJ2-5|NA|TRBD2
TGTGCCACCGGGGGGAGCCGGGAGAAGACCCAGTACTTC
CATGGSREKTQYF
>TRBV9|TRBJ2-3|many|NA
TGTGCCAGCAGCGTAGGGGGGTCGTTGACAGATACGCAGTATTTT
CASSVGGSLTDTQYF
>TRBV12-3/TRBV12-4|TRBJ2-7|few|TRBD2
TGTGCCAGCAGCCCGACTAGCGGGAGGAGCTACGAGCAGTACTTC
CASSPTSGRSYEQYF
>TRBV7-6|TRBJ2-6|few|NA
TGTGCCAGCAGCTTATGGGGAGTGGCAGGGTCTGAAGTTGCTGGGGCCAACGTCCTGACTTTC
CASSLWGVAGSEVAGANVLTF
>TRBV6-9|TRBJ1-3|few|NA
TGTGCCAGCAGTTTAACCGCTCGGGATTCGGATTCTGGAAACACCATATATTTT
CASSLTARDSDSGNTIYF
>TRBV20-1|TRBJ2-3|NA|NA
TGCAGTGCTAGTCTGGCTAGCACAGATACGCAGTATTTT
CSASLASTDTQYF
>TRBV13|TRBJ2-7|NA|TRBD1
TGTGCCAGCAGCCCGACAGGGGGCGGCTACGAGCAGTACTTC
CASSPTGGGYEQYF
>TRBV6-1|TRBJ1-5|NA|NA
TGTGCCAGCAGTGAATTCTGGGAAGGCAATCAGCCCCAGCATTTT
CASSEFWEGNQPQHF